The sequence of this T cell receptor (beta chain) was determined in a study of prognosis after radiotherapy for stage I lung cancer (dated by TCRdb to about 2021). Context from the whole study: Between early 2018 and early 2019, fewer than 20 patients with stage I NSCLC were enrolled in Nanjing, China. In more than 13 patients the disease was a newly diagnosed primary stage I lung tumor, whereas roughly 5 had oligometastatic NSCLC following surgical resection of the primary tumor. All patients were regarded as medically inoperable, because of comorbidities in more than 10 patients and refusal of surgery in several patients. Ages in the cohort of approximately 13 men and a handful of women ranged from roughly 53 to 84 years, with a median of 74. On tumor histology, more than ten patients had adenocarcinoma and six or seven had squamous cell carcinoma. SBRT was delivered in 3 to 5 fractions with a biologically effective dose of at least 100 Gy, and image-guided IMRT or VMAT was used for delivery. Concurrent therapy was not administered to any patient alongside SBRT. Distant metastases were developed by four of the 19 patients after SBRT, at a median of around seven months, whereas no significant progression was observed in the other 15 patients. Peripheral blood TCR beta repertoires were profiled in stage I NSCLC patients before and after stereotactic body radiotherapy, and the study then linked these repertoires to distant failure. The study took one blood sample before SBRT and one after SBRT from each of roughly 20 patients and sequenced all 40 or so samples. What the authors observed across the whole study: Whether the expanded TCR clones were tumor-specific was not determined. After SBRT, the count of unique TCR clones dropped from a median of around 10,000 beforehand to nearly 7,000 afterward (Wilcoxon paired P=0.011). Limitations of the study included a small cohort and short follow-up, and the study findings need independent validation. Differences by metastasis status were reportedly seen in TRBV and TRBJ usage frequencies, involving two V genes at baseline and, after SBRT, nine or ten V genes and two J genes. Post-SBRT Shannon entropy and its change from baseline were lower in patients who developed distant metastases; baseline Shannon entropy was not associated with metastases. No adjustment for multiple comparisons was applied to any of the reported P values.

This clonotype was recorded once. The antigen this receptor binds is unknown. A read error likely explains this, since a far larger clone differs by one base. Sequences MRHNA (CDR1) and SNTAGT (CDR2) are obtained from the germline V gene. V loses 3 bases of germline sequence and J loses 6 bases, and the interval between the two ends is 15 bases. Including cysteine and phenylalanine, the CDR3 has 14 amino acids. Only the CDR3 region is kept as DNA, spanning 42 bases read in frame from base 1. No patient had a history of other malignancies or prior chemotherapy or radiotherapy, and all had node-negative disease on CT and PET/CT. At each of the two time points, roughly 6.5 milliliters of peripheral venous blood were collected into EDTA tubes. PBMCs were isolated by Ficoll-Paque Plus density-gradient centrifugation. Right after collection, samples were placed at -80 degrees C and kept there until analysis.

Two rounds of multiplex PCR on genomic DNA were used to amplify the TCR beta CDR3 region. The first PCR round used primers specific to each TRBV and TRBJ gene, with sequences filed in Chinese patent CN105087789A. Universal primers were used in the second PCR round. The Roche High Pure PCR Template Preparation Kit was used to extract genomic DNA from the frozen PBMCs. Libraries were sequenced paired-end with 151 bp reads on an Illumina HiSeq 3000. Per the authors' processing: CutAdapt was used to remove raw reads lacking the multiplex PCR primer sequences. Using PEAR, the high-quality paired reads were merged into contigs. MiXCR assigned TRB V, D and J gene segments to each contig by aligning to reference sequences. To remove sequencing errors, CDR3 sequences were clustered according to base quality and sequence similarity. Diversity was calculated as Shannon entropy divided by the natural log of the number of productive TCR sequences. Clonality was defined as one minus Shannon entropy divided by the natural log of the number of unique clonotypes. Using the Youden index from ROC curves, the researchers picked the repertoire-metric cut-offs for progression-free survival, and all analyses were carried out in R 3.5.3. Starting from the raw public reads, TCRdb applied fastp trimming at Q25, assembled clones with MiXCR and retained in-frame beta chains. Identical CDR3 proteins give one entry, which carries the most common genes and DNA. The V and J calls were not made by the authors but by TCRdb's processing. Within this sample are tens of thousands of distinct CDR3 sequences, with about 26% of them counted one time only. The biggest ten clones account for about 7.5% of the sample.

The sequence came from a donor of 50 years or more with non-small cell lung cancer. The rearranged segments are TRBV6-4 and TRBJ2-7; TRBD2 is possibly the D segment (6 matching bases). The input for sequencing was PBMCs, taken before or after stereotactic body radiation therapy (not recorded which). The CDR3 region has the sequence CASSEAGWRTEQYF. The DNA reads TGTGCCAGCAGTGAAGCGGGCTGGAGGACCGAGCAGTACTTC.